Listed below are T cell receptor beta chains from one sample, sequenced in a study of chemoradiotherapy in HPV16-positive cancers. Assay used: immunoSEQ multiplex PCR; TCRdb lists only in-frame clones, some missing. The sample holds some 5,100 clones, approximately 93% seen once. The sample in question was blood, obtained from a patient who underwent chemoradiotherapy. These receptors all stem from a human donor with HPV-associated anogenital cancer. Both conserved end residues are part of each CDR3. Fields, in order: V gene, clone size, D gene, J gene, CDR3 DNA, CDR3 protein. D genes are given only for firm matches. Where a row states a size, it is once, few, many or the class of an expanded clone; other rows omit it.

TRBV5-4	NA	NA	TRBJ2-5	TGTGCCAGCAGCTTGCCAGGACGGGCCCAAGAGACCCAGTACTTC	CASSLPGRAQETQYF
TRBV6-5	few	NA	TRBJ2-2	TGTGCCAGCAGTCCCGCGGAGACCGGGGAGCTGTTTTTT	CASSPAETGELFF
TRBV7-3	few	NA	TRBJ2-3	TGTGCCAGCAGCTTAAGAGGGAGGGGGCTAACAGATACGCAGTATTTT	CASSLRGRGLTDTQYF
TRBV15	few	TRBD2	TRBJ2-2	TGTGCCACCAGCAGAGTAGCGGGAGGGGCCGGGGAGCTGTTTTTT	CATSRVAGGAGELFF
TRBV7-9	NA	NA	TRBJ2-1	TGTGCCAGCAGTGGGACAAAGGTCTCTTCCAATGAGCAGTTCTTC	CASSGTKVSSNEQFF
TRBV7-9	NA	NA	TRBJ1-4	TGTGCCAGCAGCTTCATTTTAGGGGAAATTGAAAAACTGTTTTTT	CASSFILGEIEKLFF
TRBV5-6	NA	NA	TRBJ1-2	TGTGCCAGCAGTTTACTAATGACCGCCGTCTATGGCTACACCTTC	CASSLLMTAVYGYTF
TRBV19	NA	TRBD2	TRBJ2-1	TGTGCCAGTAGTAATGGACTAGCGGGGGGGCATGAGCAGTTCTTC	CASSNGLAGGHEQFF
TRBV6-5	NA	TRBD1	TRBJ1-3	TGTGCCAGCAGCACACCCACAGGGGGGAGAAACACCATATATTTT	CASSTPTGGRNTIYF
TRBV7-6	NA	NA	TRBJ2-3	TGTGCCAGCAAAGGTGAAGCGGCCAGCACAGATACGCAGTATTTT	CASKGEAASTDTQYF
TRBV4-3	once	TRBD2	TRBJ2-7	TGCGCCAGCAGCCAAGTGAGCGGGGCCAGCTACGAGCAGTACTTC	CASSQVSGASYEQYF